This T cell receptor beta chain was obtained from a study of blood T cell repertoires in COVID-19. The overall study: Acute and convalescent COVID-19 samples came from the United States, Italy and Spain.

The germline gives CDR1 MGHRA, CDR2 YSYEKL. The CDR3 is made up of 17 amino acids. Trimming removed 4 bases from V and 2 bases from J, with 20 bases in between. As originally analysed: Quantification of nucleated cells was approximated via reference gene primer amplification. Generated by immunoSEQ multiplex PCR, the TCRdb table keeps only in-frame clones and is missing some. D and trimming were read from the DNA, whereas the V and J calls and clone size are those reported in that table. The data hold 300,000 to 350,000 clones, with 88% observed a single time. The J gene is TRBJ1-2, the V gene TRBV4-1; D possibly corresponds to TRBD1 (5 bases). This TCR was sampled from a woman aged 65 to 85 with COVID-19, enrolled during active disease. The sample consisted of peripheral blood. CDR3 DNA: TGCGCCAGCAGCCCCTATCCCGACAGCTCAACCAACTATGGCTACACCTTC. Its protein is CASSPYPDSSTNYGYTF.